The sequence of this TCR beta chain was determined in a study of T cells in Graves' hyperthyroidism and ophthalmopathy. Regions amplified from RNA transcripts were the TCR beta CDR3 regions. A first-round RT-PCR of the TCR CDR3 used the HTBI primer set. One entry per CDR3 protein, called by TCRdb with MiXCR from the multiplex PCR reads. The table records under 700,000 distinct CDR3 sequences, about 45% of them present only once. On the basis of clinical symptoms, serum thyroxine and TRAb, thyroid ultrasound and orbital computed tomography, diagnoses were made. This CDR3 has 16 amino acids. Germline V gene lookup returns CDR1 SGHTA and CDR2 FQGNSA. With 5 bases clipped from V and 7 bases from J, the junction kept 12 bases outside the gene matches. Study findings and constraints: Blood also held most thyroid clonotypes expanded beyond 0.001. Ophthalmopathy onset followed model prediction by a median approximately 5.9 months.

There are a few counts of this clonotype. Its cognate antigen is unknown. This TCR came from a woman younger than 35 with Graves' hyperthyroidism. Sequencing input: peripheral blood or thyroid tissue (not recorded which). This chain connects TRBV7-2 to TRBJ2-2; TRBD2 matches at 8 bases. CDR3 sequence: CASSDRAGGRYGELFF. The CDR3 DNA reads TGTGCCAGCAGCGATCGAGCGGGCGGGAGGTACGGGGAGCTGTTTTTT.